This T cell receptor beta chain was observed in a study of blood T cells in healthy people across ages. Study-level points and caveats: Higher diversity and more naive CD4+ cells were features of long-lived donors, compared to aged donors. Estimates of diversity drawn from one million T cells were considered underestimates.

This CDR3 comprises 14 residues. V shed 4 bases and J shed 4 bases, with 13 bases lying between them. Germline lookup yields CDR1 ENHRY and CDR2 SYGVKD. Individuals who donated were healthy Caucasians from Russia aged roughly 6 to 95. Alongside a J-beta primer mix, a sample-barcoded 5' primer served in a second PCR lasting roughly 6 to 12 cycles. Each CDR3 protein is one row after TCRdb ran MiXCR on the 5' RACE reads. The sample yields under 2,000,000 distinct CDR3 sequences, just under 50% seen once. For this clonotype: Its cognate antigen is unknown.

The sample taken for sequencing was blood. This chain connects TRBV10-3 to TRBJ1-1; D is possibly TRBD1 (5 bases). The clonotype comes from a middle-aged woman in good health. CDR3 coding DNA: TGTGCCATCAGTGCACAATCCGGGGGCACTGAAGCTTTCTTT. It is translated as CAISAQSGGTEAFF.